The 29 T cell receptor beta chains presented below share a single source sample, sequenced in a study of shared clonotypes between healthy human individuals. The protocol was immunoSEQ multiplex PCR, while the TCRdb copy is restricted to in-frame clones and leaves out a portion. The sample lists roughly 2 million clones; 90% to 95% were seen once. What was sequenced was naive CD4+ T cells sorted from blood. Specified subset: CD45RA+ positively selected. The receptors were sampled from a man between 18 and 29 years old in good health.

CDR3 sequence (DNA): TGTGCCAGCAGCTTAGCGTCGGGACAGAGCACAGATACGCAGTATTTT. This codes for CASSLASGQSTDTQYF. The rearrangement links TRBV11-1 to TRBJ2-3, with 7 bases that match TRBD1. With 0 bases clipped from V and 0 bases from J, the junction kept 3 bases outside the gene matches. The germline V gene encodes CDR1 SGHAT and CDR2 FQDESV (reference sequence). The CDR3 runs to 16 residues.

The chain is built from TRBV19 and TRBJ2-5; 7 bases are a match to TRBD2. V dropped 5 bases and J dropped 2; count of bases not matched to a gene: 5. CDR3 length: 14 amino acids. Germline V lookup: CDR1 LNHDA, CDR2 SQIVND (reference sequence). CDR3 sequence (DNA): TGTGCCAGTAGTTCCCAAGCGGGGCAAGAGACCCAGTACTTC. Its translation: CASSSQAGQETQYF.

V gene TRBV7-9 combines with J gene TRBJ1-6, with D tentatively TRBD1 (5 bases). Between the trimmed V and J ends, which lost 5 bases and 5 bases, there was a span of 10 bases. This CDR3 comprises 14 residues. Per the germline V gene, CDR1 is SEHNR and CDR2 is FQNEAQ (reference sequence). Here the CDR3 reads CASSVGHNNSPLHF. CDR3 coding DNA: TGTGCCAGCAGCGTCGGACACAATAATTCACCCCTCCACTTT.

V gene TRBV10-2 combines with J gene TRBJ2-1, with TRBD2 identical over 11 bases. The V and J ends lost 3 bases and 5 bases, in that order; junction bases with no gene match: 18. The CDR3 is 20 amino acids. Looked up from germline, CDR1 is WSHSY and CDR2 is SAAADI. CDR3: CASSDPRASGGRRSHNEQFF. As DNA, the CDR3 is TGCGCCAGCAGTGATCCGCGAGCTAGCGGGGGGCGCCGGAGCCACAATGAGCAGTTCTTC.

The chain uses TRBV28 and TRBJ2-2, with 12 bases identical to TRBD1. Losses at the gene ends were 6 bases for V and 4 bases for J; bases not matched to a gene: 6. The germline V gene encodes CDR1 MDHEN and CDR2 SYDVKM. The CDR3 is made up of 16 amino acids. CDR3: CASRAGTGGLTGELFF. In DNA, the CDR3 is TGTGCCAGCAGGGCCGGGACAGGGGGCCTCACCGGGGAGCTGTTTTTT. Drawing the rest from reference TRBV28 and TRBJ2-2, the complete variable domain is DVKVTQSSRYLVKRTGEKVFLECVQDMDHENMFWYRQDPGLGLRLIYFSYDVKMKEKGDIPEGYSVSREKKERFSLILESASTNQTSMYLCASRAGTGGLTGELFFGEGSRLTVL.

Only one count was recorded for this clone. V usage is TRBV9 and J usage is TRBJ2-2; TRBD2 aligns across 10 bases. With V trimmed by 0 bases and J by 9 bases, 8 bases remained unmatched. The V gene's germline CDR1 is SGDLS and CDR2 YYNGEE. The CDR3 has 16 amino acids. The CDR3 is CASSVELAGDWRELFF. Written as DNA, the CDR3 is TGTGCCAGCAGCGTAGAGCTAGCGGGAGATTGGCGGGAGCTGTTTTTT.

The V gene is TRBV7-2, the J gene TRBJ2-1; 12 positions match TRBD2. Germline V CDR1 and CDR2: SGHTA, FQGNSA. The CDR3 is 15 amino acids. With 5 bases clipped from V and 6 bases from J, the junction kept 5 bases outside the gene matches. DNA for the CDR3: TGTGCCAGCAGCCCAGGGGGACTAGCGGGCAATGAGCAGTTCTTC. This codes for CASSPGGLAGNEQFF.

With regard to this clone: The same CDR3 arises from other DNA sequences in this sample as well. The chain joins TRBV6-5 to TRBJ1-2; D possibly corresponds to TRBD1 (5 bases). The V gene lost 3 bases and the J gene lost 7 bases, with 12 bases spanning the gap. Germline-derived CDR1 and CDR2 are MNHEY and SVGAGI. The CDR3 loop spans 13 amino acids. The DNA of the CDR3 is TGTGCCAGCAGTTATTTGCAGGGAAGTGGCTACACCTTC. This translates into CASSYLQGSGYTF.

The chain carries TRBV30 and TRBJ2-5, with TRBD2 identical over 12 bases. The CDR3 extends over 14 amino acids. In germline, CDR1 is GTSNPN, CDR2 SVGIG (reference sequence). Trimming removed 7 bases from V and 2 bases from J; junction bases left unmatched: 5. CDR3 loop: CAFRLAGVQETQYF. CDR3 nucleotides: TGTGCCTTTAGACTAGCGGGGGTTCAAGAGACCCAGTACTTC.

This clone was detected only once. The rearrangement uses TRBV6-1 and TRBJ2-5, with TRBD1 matching over 10 bases. The CDR3 contains 13 residues. V shed 7 bases and J 4 bases; nucleotides not matched to a gene: 3. Germline V lookup: CDR1 MNHNS, CDR2 SASEGT. The CDR3 reads CASTTGGVETQYF. CDR3 sequence (DNA): TGTGCCAGCACGACAGGGGGCGTAGAGACCCAGTACTTC.

The chain has TRBV7-8 and TRBJ2-3, with 8 bases fitting TRBD2. J gave up 6 bases and V 5 bases, and 10 bases lay outside the gene matches. The CDR3 runs 15 residues. Germline-derived CDR1 and CDR2 are SGHVS and FQNEAQ. CDR3 loop: CASSPTSVYQDTQYF. DNA of the CDR3: TGTGCCAGCAGCCCGACTAGCGTCTATCAGGATACGCAGTATTTT.

In the case of this clone: Within the sample, other DNA sequences also encode this same CDR3. V usage is TRBV29-1 and J usage is TRBJ2-7; 8 nucleotides line up with TRBD1. V was clipped by 5 bases and J by 3 bases; unmatched bases: 6. This CDR3 is 13 amino acids long. Germline CDR1 and CDR2: SQVTM and ANQGSEA. CDR3 coding DNA: TGCAGCGTTTCCGGGACAGGCCGCTACGAGCAGTACTTC. It is translated as CSVSGTGRYEQYF.

The chain joins TRBV10-3 to TRBJ1-2, with D perhaps matching TRBD1 (5 bases). Trimming pared 2 bases from V and 0 bases from J, leaving 7 bases between. The CDR3 extends over 14 amino acids. The V gene's germline CDR1 is ENHRY and CDR2 SYGVKD. The CDR3 coding sequence is TGTGCCATCAGTGAGGGACACTCTAACTATGGCTACACCTTC. This encodes CAISEGHSNYGYTF.

The chain links TRBV6-4 to TRBJ2-1; the D call may be TRBD1 or TRBD2 (5 bases each). Germline V gene data show CDR1 as MRHNA and CDR2 as SNTAGT. The length of the CDR3 is 15 residues. The germline V and J ends were trimmed by 0 bases and 9 bases, with 15 bases remaining between them. CDR3 sequence reads: CASSDSRGLRTEQFF. CDR3 sequence (DNA): TGTGCCAGCAGTGACTCCCGGGGCCTAAGGACTGAGCAGTTCTTC.

The CDR3 coding sequence is TGTGCCACAAGTCCCCAGGGGCCAGATACGCAGTATTTT. Its translation is CATSPQGPDTQYF. This chain joins TRBV19 and TRBJ2-3; weak D call: TRBD1 (6 bases). Per germline, CDR1 LNHDA and CDR2 SQIVND (reference sequence). The CDR3 consists of 13 residues. V was clipped by 10 bases and J by 4 bases, with 15 bases between them. Using reference TRBV19 and TRBJ2-3 for the parts outside the CDR3, the full variable domain is DGGITQSPKYLFRKEGQNVTLSCEQNLNHDAMYWYRQDPGQGLRLIYYSQIVNDFQKGDIAEGYSVSREKKESFPLTVTSAQKNPTAFYLCATSPQGPDTQYFGPGTRLTVL.

As DNA, the CDR3 is TGTGCCAGCAATCAGCCCCAGCATTTT. Its protein is CASNQPQHF. The V gene is TRBV21-1, the J gene TRBJ1-5. TRBV21-1 is a listed pseudogene. This CDR3 contains 9 residues.

The chain recombines TRBV5-4 with TRBJ1-3; D unresolved. Germline loops: CDR1 SGHNT, CDR2 YYREEE (reference sequence). The CDR3 extends over 15 amino acids. Trimming took off 4 bases at V and 1 base at J, with 12 bases between the two ends. The CDR3 reads CASSPGPQSGNTIYF. The CDR3 DNA reads TGTGCCAGCAGCCCTGGACCGCAATCTGGAAACACCATATATTTT.

CDR3: CASSEPQGAGTDTQYF. CDR3 DNA: TGCGCCAGCAGTGAACCACAGGGGGCGGGCACAGATACGCAGTATTTT. The genes are TRBV10-2 and TRBJ2-3; 9 bases map to TRBD1. V was pared by 3 bases and J by 1 base, with 5 bases of the junction left unmatched. The CDR3 spans 16 residues. Germline V gene lookup returns CDR1 WSHSY and CDR2 SAAADI.

This clone was seen ten or more times. This chain links TRBV4-2 with TRBJ2-4; D is ambiguous. This CDR3 spans 12 amino acids. Germline V gives CDR1 LGHNA, CDR2 YNFKEQ. Trimming pared 8 bases from V and 6 bases from J, leaving 11 bases between. The CDR3 region is CASSFESNIQYF. In DNA form, the CDR3 reads TGTGCCAGCTCCTTTGAGTCAAACATTCAGTACTTC.

This chain connects TRBV27 to TRBJ1-4; 7 bases are shared with TRBD1. This CDR3 comprises 14 residues. The germline gives CDR1 MNHEY, CDR2 SMNVEV (reference sequence). The J segment lost 4 bases and the V segment lost 5 bases, leaving 4 bases of the junction unmatched. The DNA for the CDR3 is TGTGCCAGCAGTAGCGGACAGGTTAATGAAAAACTGTTTTTT. This encodes CASSSGQVNEKLFF. Full variable domain (remainder filled in from reference TRBV27 and TRBJ1-4): EAQVTQNPRYLITVTGKKLTVTCSQNMNHEYMSWYRQDPGLGLRQIYYSMNVEVTDKGDVPEGYKVSRKEKRNFPLILESPSPNQTSLYFCASSSGQVNEKLFFGSGTQLSVL.

The rearrangement uses TRBV9 and TRBJ2-1, with TRBD2 matching 8 bases. Germline V gene data show CDR1 as SGDLS and CDR2 as YYNGEE. This CDR3 spans 14 amino acids. V shed 4 bases, J shed 7 bases, and the junction held 7 bases outside the gene matches. CDR3 residues: CASSPGLGINEQFF. CDR3 coding DNA: TGTGCCAGCAGCCCGGGACTAGGTATTAATGAGCAGTTCTTC.

The chain has TRBV6-6 and TRBJ2-1; D is undetermined. The CDR3 is 16 amino acids. Germline V lookup: CDR1 MNHNY, CDR2 SVGAGI (reference sequence). Trimming took off 0 bases at V and 4 bases at J, with 13 bases between the two ends. CDR3 residues: CASSYSPLLQYNEQFF. CDR3 in DNA: TGTGCCAGCAGTTACTCGCCACTACTCCAATACAATGAGCAGTTCTTC.

This rearrangement joins TRBV28 to TRBJ1-5; the D gene is possibly TRBD1 (6 bases). The CDR3 is 16 amino acids. Trimming pared 4 bases from V and 7 bases from J, leaving 20 bases between. CDR1 and CDR2 from the germline V gene are MDHEN and SYDVKM. The CDR3 protein is CASSWGSRGTLQPQHF. CDR3 DNA: TGTGCCAGCAGTTGGGGCTCGCGCGGGACACTACAGCCCCAGCATTTT. The full variable domain, rest sourced from reference TRBV28 and TRBJ1-5, is DVKVTQSSRYLVKRTGEKVFLECVQDMDHENMFWYRQDPGLGLRLIYFSYDVKMKEKGDIPEGYSVSREKKERFSLILESASTNQTSMYLCASSWGSRGTLQPQHFGDGTRLSIL.

This rearrangement joins TRBV18 to TRBJ2-3; 7 nucleotides agree with TRBD2. Germline V gene data show CDR1 as KGHSH and CDR2 as LQKENI. V shed 2 bases, J shed 3 bases, and the junction held 8 bases outside the gene matches. The CDR3 sequence is 16 residues long. CDR3 in DNA: TGTGCCAGCTCACCAGGGTCGGAGCGGGGTACAGATACGCAGTATTTT. This gives the protein CASSPGSERGTDTQYF.

This clone was seen a handful of times. This chain uses TRBV14 with TRBJ1-4; D is possibly TRBD1 (5 bases). CDR1 and CDR2 (germline): SGHDN, FVKESK. Trimming removed 4 bases at V and 7 bases at J, with 19 bases between. The CDR3 runs 16 residues. The DNA of the CDR3 is TGTGCCAGCAGCCCGGCCCTGGCAGGGTGGAGTGAAAAACTGTTTTTT. Amino acids: CASSPALAGWSEKLFF.

This chain connects TRBV9 to TRBJ2-1; D is undetermined. Germline CDR1 and CDR2: SGDLS and YYNGEE. There are 16 residues in the CDR3. With 3 bases removed from V and 1 base from J, the gap between germline ends came to 14 bases. CDR3 nucleotides: TGTGCCAGCAGCGCCCCGCTTGTTAGTTCCTACAATGAGCAGTTCTTC. It translates to CASSAPLVSSYNEQFF.

The rearrangement uses TRBV10-3 and TRBJ2-3; D may be TRBD1 (6 bases). The V gene lost 7 bases and the J gene lost 0 bases, with 14 bases spanning the gap. The CDR3 spans 15 residues. Germline V lookup: CDR1 ENHRY, CDR2 SYGVKD. CDR3 residues: CAINNRDISTDTQYF. The CDR3 DNA follows: TGTGCCATCAATAACCGGGACATTAGCACAGATACGCAGTATTTT.

This chain links TRBV28 with TRBJ2-5, with TRBD2 matching over 9 bases. CDR1 is MDHEN, CDR2 SYDVKM, per germline. The CDR3 loop spans 17 amino acids. V dropped 6 bases and J dropped 1; count of bases not matched to a gene: 12. The chain's CDR3 is CASSPPGRGGFQETQYF. Written as DNA, the CDR3 is TGTGCCAGCAGCCCTCCCGGGCGGGGGGGATTCCAAGAGACCCAGTACTTC.

Of note for this clone: One end of the junction is discordant with germline, which a read error may explain. DNA for the CDR3: TGTGCTAGCAGCTTAGACGGGAACACCGGGGAGCTGTTTTTT. It yields the protein CASSLDGNTGELFF. The rearrangement joins TRBV7-7 to TRBJ2-2, with D uncertain. Germline V gene sequence: CDR1 SSHAT, CDR2 FNYEAQ (reference sequence). The CDR3 has 14 amino acids.